This TCR beta chain emerged from a study of siplizumab effects on memory and regulatory T cells. Study-level background: The authors ran mixed lymphocyte reactions in pairs, with siplizumab at approximately 1 ug/mL or without drug.

Coculturing of the mixed lymphocyte reaction cells was performed at 37°C for around 6 days. V was pared by 6 bases and J by 3 bases, with 7 bases of the junction left unmatched. The CDR3 loop spans 15 amino acids. Germline CDR1 and CDR2: MNHNY and SVGAGI (reference sequence). Here immunoSEQ multiplex PCR was the method, and the copy in TCRdb shows in-frame clones only, minus some. The sample shows roughly 8,500 clones, less than 45% of them seen only once. Regarding this clone: Its antigen is not known. A much larger clone lies a single base off, so this may be a read error.

Sequenced: CFSE-low (dividing) CD8+ T cells sorted from an allogeneic mixed lymphocyte reaction. This sequence joins TRBV6-6 and TRBJ2-7; the match to TRBD1 covers 11 bases. This receptor was obtained from a human donor in good health; the cells came from an allogeneic mixed lymphocyte reaction. The CDR3 sequence is CASSPSGTGGYEQYF. Here the CDR3 DNA reads TGTGCCAGCAGCCCCTCCGGGACAGGGGGCTACGAGCAGTACTTC.